The clone carrying this T cell receptor beta chain showed up just once. The sample comes from a study of blood T cell repertoires in COVID-19. As for the study in general: From T cells, B-cell-depleted T cells, or PBMCs came the material, which was cDNA or gDNA.

The V gene lost 5 bases and the J gene lost 4 bases, with 14 bases spanning the gap. This CDR3 has 14 amino acids. Per germline, CDR1 SGHTA and CDR2 FQGNSA. Repertoires were generated with immunoSEQ multiplex PCR, while TCRdb's copy carries only in-frame clones and drops some. The sample lists 200,000 to 300,000 clones, roughly 79% occurring once. Patients from Seattle were sampled longitudinally, starting during active infection. This rearrangement joins TRBV7-2 to TRBJ1-2, with D tentatively TRBD1 (6 bases). This sequence was found in a woman of 80 years or more with COVID-19, enrolled during active disease. The source material was peripheral blood. This CDR3 reads CASSPTRDTYGYTF. The CDR3 DNA sequence: TGTGCCAGCAGCCCCACCCGGGACACCTATGGCTACACCTTC.